These T cell receptor beta chains were read from a single sample in a study of post-analysis software for immune sequencing data. TCRdb re-called the PCR reads through MiXCR, storing one row per CDR3 protein. The data hold about 820,000 distinct CDR3 sequences, with 53% observed a single time. Sequencing was performed on blood. The receptors were gathered from a girl between 5 and 17 years old with multiple sclerosis. CDR3s include the opening cysteine and the closing phenylalanine or tryptophan.

V,CDR3
TRBV25-1,CASSESTGKPDTQYF
TRBV4-1,CASSPVGSGTSGYEQYF
TRBV20-1,CSARDRGNSYGYTF
TRBV7-2,CASSSRDTRRGTQYF
TRBV29-1,CSVDLLGQGAIYTF
TRBV3-1,CASSQTFGDGTYEQYF
TRBV7-7,CASSLYLLGSTQYF
TRBV3-1,CASSPAVGPTGELFF
TRBV29-1,CSVEAAGGFSGANVLTF
TRBV4-1,CASSQDPTASSYEQYF
TRBV7-2,CASSLSPGNYNEQFF
TRBV20-1,CSAPTSGRPTDTQYF
TRBV14,CASSRGTDIIYEQYF
TRBV7-2,CASSLSGSVAKNIQYF
TRBV5-6,CASPPTLYYEQYF
TRBV20-1,CSARASRAYNEQFF
TRBV11-2,CASSLDGASPTRETQYF
TRBV11-2,CASSLDDDGNSGANVLTF
TRBV12-3/TRBV12-4,CASSFGSFGKETQYF
TRBV9,CASSGQPQNTEAFF
TRBV5-6,CASSAGQALTHEQYF
TRBV20-1,CSAREQGLAKNIQYF
TRBV21-1,CASSKEAGLMAKNIQYF
TRBV7-6,CASSLAAAGNDEQFF
TRBV2,CASSDRTSGLYNEQFF
TRBV27,CATWSPSTDTQYF
TRBV9,CASSTSGDTQYF
TRBV29-1,CSVDWRTGGGETQYF
TRBV5-1,CVSIRGTSAYNEQFF
TRBV12-3/TRBV12-4,CASGGTVQSIQYF
TRBV2,CASSEVSFLEPETYEQYF
TRBV12-3/TRBV12-4,CASSLEVVGYTQYF
TRBV5-1,CASSLARGDSGEQYF
TRBV20-1,CSAEGRKSYEQYF
TRBV2,CASSGDRETQYF
TRBV7-9,CASSLVPNEKLFF
TRBV7-9,CASSLVRPSGRSYEQYF
TRBV6-1,CASSELGQGIYEQYF
TRBV12-5,CASGLVRGTGLKGTEAFF
TRBV25-1,CASFGTSQETQYF
TRBV12-3/TRBV12-4,CASSGALTGANVLTF
TRBV20-1,CSARVGVFQETQYF
TRBV15,CATSIHEISETQYF
TRBV5-1,CASSLGSGEYNEQFF
TRBV29-1,CSVEAGTGDRQFF
TRBV5-1,CASSYLLGAGAAGELFF
TRBV7-8,CASTLHSGNKETQYF
TRBV5-6,CASTGRWVERNHTQYF
TRBV14,CASSHRQGANEKLFF
TRBV27,CASSLGASGGEFQETQYF
TRBV20-1,CSANPRGAISYEQYF
TRBV4-1,CASSPEFDSYQPQHF
TRBV29-1,CSVPTGGNIQYF
TRBV6-1,CASSRTQLAVRSYEQYF
TRBV5-1,CASSLEAGYGYTF
TRBV5-1,CASSLAFGAPSEQYF
TRBV12-3/TRBV12-4,CATRGHRGSSIEAFF
TRBV14,CASSTGGVKPTDTQYF